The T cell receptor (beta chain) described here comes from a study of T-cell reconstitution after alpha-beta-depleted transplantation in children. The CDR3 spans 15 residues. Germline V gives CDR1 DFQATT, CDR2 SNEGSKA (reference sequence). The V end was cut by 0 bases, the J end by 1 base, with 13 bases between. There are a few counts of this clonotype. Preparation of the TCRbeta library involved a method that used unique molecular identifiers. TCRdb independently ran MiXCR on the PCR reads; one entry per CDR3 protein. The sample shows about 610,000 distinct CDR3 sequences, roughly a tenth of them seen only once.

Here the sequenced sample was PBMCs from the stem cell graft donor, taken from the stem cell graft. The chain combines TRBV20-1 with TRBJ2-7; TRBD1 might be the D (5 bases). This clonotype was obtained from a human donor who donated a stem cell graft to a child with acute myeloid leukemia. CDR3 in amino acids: CSARDSAGQSYEQYF. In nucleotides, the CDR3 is TGCAGTGCTAGAGATTCGGCAGGGCAATCCTACGAGCAGTACTTC.